The 18 T cell receptor beta chains in this list originate from one sample, sequenced in a study of shared clonotypes between healthy human individuals. Sequenced by immunoSEQ multiplex PCR; TCRdb stores in-frame clones only, minus some. Of roughly 2.2 million clones listed, around 90% were seen once; the top ten hold around 0.35%. The specimen sequenced was naive CD4+ T cells from PBMCs. The subset is: CD45RA+ positively selected. The receptors stem from a man aged 18 to 29 in good health. Some clones in this sample may be carry-over from other donors' samples.

In regard to this clone: The same CDR3 also results from other DNA sequences found in this sample. The chain recombines TRBV9 with TRBJ2-5, with a weak D call TRBD2 (6 bases). Germline V CDR1 and CDR2: SGDLS, YYNGEE. V gave up 4 bases and J gave up 3 bases, with 13 bases separating them. CDR3 length: 14 residues. The CDR3 protein is CASSPGTGKETQYF. CDR3 DNA: TGTGCCAGCAGCCCCGGGACTGGAAAAGAGACCCAGTACTTC.

The chain links TRBV7-3 to TRBJ2-2, with 10 bases matching TRBD1. The germline V gene has CDR1 SGHTA and CDR2 FQGTGA. The length of the CDR3 is 17 residues. V gave up 3 bases and J gave up 0 bases; unmatched junction bases: 4. The CDR3 reads CASSLGQGTTNTGELFF. DNA of the CDR3: TGTGCCAGCAGCTTGGGACAGGGGACCACGAACACCGGGGAGCTGTTTTTT.

This sequence joins TRBV6-6 and TRBJ2-7; the D gene is possibly TRBD2 (6 bases). CDR3 length: 14 amino acids. The germline CDR1 and CDR2 sequences are MNHNY and SVGAGI (reference sequence). V was shortened by 4 bases and J by 3 bases, with 13 bases between the two germline ends. The CDR3 DNA follows: TGTGCCAGCAGTTCCTCTAGCGTACGCTACGAGCAGTACTTC. It encodes CASSSSSVRYEQYF.

V gene TRBV7-2 combines with J gene TRBJ2-5; a weak D match, TRBD1 (6 bases). Looked up from germline, CDR1 is SGHTA and CDR2 is FQGNSA. The CDR3 runs to 15 residues. Trimming pared 0 bases from V and 1 base from J, leaving 9 bases between. For the CDR3, the DNA is TGTGCCAGCAGCTTAGCGCGGACAGCCCAAGAGACCCAGTACTTC. Its translation: CASSLARTAQETQYF.

As regards this clone: Other DNA sequences of this sample code for an identical CDR3. The CDR3 loop is CASSFGANYGYTF. CDR3 bases: TGTGCCAGCAGTTTTGGGGCGAACTATGGCTACACCTTC. J is TRBJ1-2 and V is TRBV27; maybe TRBD1 (5 bases). V lost 3 bases and J lost 2, with 7 bases in between. CDR3 length: 13 amino acids. Germline lookup yields CDR1 MNHEY and CDR2 SMNVEV (reference sequence).

The genes are TRBV7-3 and TRBJ2-1, with D perhaps matching TRBD1 or TRBD2 (5 bases each). This CDR3 contains 18 residues. Germline-derived CDR1 and CDR2 are SGHTA and FQGTGA. The germline V and J ends were trimmed by 5 bases and 3 bases, with 23 bases remaining between them. The DNA for the CDR3 is TGTGCCAGCAGCCTAAAGGGTGGGGACGCAGCTAACTACAATGAGCAGTTCTTC. Protein product: CASSLKGGDAANYNEQFF.

The sample holds one count of this clone. The gene calls are TRBV11-2 and TRBJ2-1; 9 bases fit TRBD2. Trimming removed 6 bases from V and 9 bases from J; junction bases left unmatched: 18. Germline values: CDR1 SGHAT, CDR2 FQNNGV. The CDR3 sequence is 17 residues long. The CDR3, as DNA: TGTGCCAGCAGTTTTTTTTGGGCGGGAGGGCCCTCGAGTGAGCAGTTCTTC. Translated, it gives CASSFFWAGGPSSEQFF.

This rearrangement joins TRBV5-1 to TRBJ2-1; D unclear. The CDR3 consists of 15 residues. Germline-derived CDR1 and CDR2 are SGHRS and YFSETQ. Between the trimmed V and J ends, which lost 0 bases and 7 bases, there was a span of 14 bases. The CDR3 nucleotides read TGCGCCAGCAGCTTGGAGGCAGACCTATCTAATGAGCAGTTCTTC. It is translated as CASSLEADLSNEQFF.

This rearrangement joins TRBV5-1 to TRBJ2-1; 7 positions agree with TRBD1. CDR1 and CDR2 (germline): SGHRS, YFSETQ. Trimming cost V 5 bases and J 0 bases; bases outside gene matches: 5. There are 15 residues in the CDR3. The CDR3 sequence is CASRDTGDSYNEQFF. DNA of the CDR3: TGCGCCAGCAGGGACACAGGGGACTCCTACAATGAGCAGTTCTTC.

Regarding this clone: Within the sample, other DNA sequences also encode this same CDR3. The chain carries TRBV29-1 and TRBJ1-1; D unclear. This CDR3 has 13 amino acids. The germline gives CDR1 SQVTM, CDR2 ANQGSEA. With 2 bases removed from V and 0 bases from J, the gap between germline ends came to 7 bases. This CDR3 is CSVERSLNTEAFF. Written as DNA, the CDR3 is TGCAGCGTTGAAAGAAGTCTGAACACTGAAGCTTTCTTT.

The chain recombines TRBV28 with TRBJ2-1, with 11 bases fitting TRBD2. V shed 6 bases and J 6 bases; nucleotides not matched to a gene: 4. This CDR3 comprises 14 residues. The germline V gene encodes CDR1 MDHEN and CDR2 SYDVKM. The CDR3 nucleotides read TGTGCCAGCAGGACTAGCGGGATCTCCAATGAGCAGTTCTTC. Its protein is CASRTSGISNEQFF.

Regarding this clone: This specimen includes other DNA sequences encoding the same CDR3. The rearrangement uses TRBV18 and TRBJ1-5; no definite D call. CDR1 and CDR2 from the germline V gene are KGHSH and LQKENI. The CDR3 totals 14 residues. The V gene lost 3 bases and the J gene lost 5 bases, with 11 bases spanning the gap. CDR3 DNA sequence: TGTGCCAGCTCACCTTTGAACAGCGATCAGCCCCAGCATTTT. Its protein is CASSPLNSDQPQHF.

In this sample, this clone turned up once. Other DNA sequences from this sample encode an identical CDR3 as well. This chain links TRBV5-1 with TRBJ2-5; D is ambiguous. Trimming pared 0 bases from V and 5 bases from J, leaving 11 bases between. From germline, CDR1 is SGHRS and CDR2 YFSETQ. The CDR3 totals 14 residues. CDR3 nucleotides: TGCGCCAGCAGCTTGGCTCTAGGGCGGGAGACCCAGTACTTC. This codes for CASSLALGRETQYF.

The chain has TRBV9 and TRBJ2-7; D is unresolved. CDR3 size: 13 residues. The V and J ends lost 4 bases and 2 bases respectively, with 10 bases between them. The V gene's germline CDR1 is SGDLS and CDR2 YYNGEE. The CDR3 nucleotides read TGTGCCAGCAGCCGGTCACCCACCTACGAGCAGTACTTC. Protein sequence: CASSRSPTYEQYF.

The chain uses TRBV29-1 and TRBJ2-7, with D maybe TRBD1 (5 bases). The CDR3 is made up of 15 amino acids. V was shortened by 8 bases and J by 2 bases, with 22 bases between the two germline ends. Germline V gene sequence: CDR1 SQVTM, CDR2 ANQGSEA. The CDR3 spells CSPPRVTRPPYEQYF. CDR3 DNA sequence: TGCAGCCCCCCCAGGGTGACAAGACCTCCCTACGAGCAGTACTTC.

The rearrangement uses TRBV30 and TRBJ2-1, with 12 bases lining up with TRBD2. The germline gives CDR1 GTSNPN, CDR2 SVGIG (reference sequence). CDR3 length: 18 amino acids. Trimming at V came to 2 bases and at J to 0 bases, leaving 8 bases not matched to a gene. The CDR3 protein is CAWSSGTSGSSSYNEQFF. The CDR3 DNA sequence: TGTGCCTGGAGTTCCGGGACTAGCGGGTCGAGCTCCTACAATGAGCAGTTCTTC. The variable domain in full, completed from reference TRBV30 and TRBJ2-1, reads SQTIHQWPATLVQPVGSPLSLECTVEGTSNPNLYWYRQAAGRGLQLLFYSVGIGQISSEVPQNLSASRPQDRQFILSSKKLLLSDSGFYLCAWSSGTSGSSSYNEQFFGPGTRLTVL.

J is TRBJ2-1 and V is TRBV11-3; possibly TRBD2 for D (5 bases). The CDR3 contains 15 residues. Between the trimmed V and J ends, which lost 6 bases and 7 bases, there was a span of 19 bases. Germline V gene lookup returns CDR1 SGHNT and CDR2 YENEEA. CDR3: CASSPRRSQRNEQFF. CDR3 sequence (DNA): TGTGCCAGCAGTCCAAGGAGGTCACAGAGAAATGAGCAGTTCTTC. Variable domain in full (rest from reference TRBV11-3 and TRBJ2-1): EAGVVQSPRYKIIEKKQPVAFWCNPISGHNTLYWYLQNLGQGPELLIRYENEEAVDDSQLPKDRFSAERLKGVDSTLKIQPAELGDSAVYLCASSPRRSQRNEQFFGPGTRLTVL.

This rearrangement joins TRBV5-1 to TRBJ2-5, with TRBD1 identical over 7 bases. This CDR3 is built from 15 residues. CDR1 and CDR2 from the germline V gene are SGHRS and YFSETQ. Trimming removed 7 bases from V and 4 bases from J; junction bases left unmatched: 13. The CDR3 DNA reads as TGCGCCAGCGCTCAGGGGACAGCCCTAGGAGAGACCCAGTACTTC. Its translation is CASAQGTALGETQYF.